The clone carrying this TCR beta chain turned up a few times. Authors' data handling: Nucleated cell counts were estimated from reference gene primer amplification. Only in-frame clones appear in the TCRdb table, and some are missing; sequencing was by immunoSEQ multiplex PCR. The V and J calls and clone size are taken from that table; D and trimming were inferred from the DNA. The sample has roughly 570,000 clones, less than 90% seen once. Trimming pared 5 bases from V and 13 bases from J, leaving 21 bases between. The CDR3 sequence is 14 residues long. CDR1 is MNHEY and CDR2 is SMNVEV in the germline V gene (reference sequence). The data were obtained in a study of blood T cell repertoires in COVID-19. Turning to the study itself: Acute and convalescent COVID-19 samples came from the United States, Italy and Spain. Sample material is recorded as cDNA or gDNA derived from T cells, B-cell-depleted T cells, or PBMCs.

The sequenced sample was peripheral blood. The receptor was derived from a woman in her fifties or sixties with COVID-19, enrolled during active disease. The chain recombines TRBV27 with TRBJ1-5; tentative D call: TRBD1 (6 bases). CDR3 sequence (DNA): TGTGCCAGCAGTCCCATCTTAACCGGGACACCACAGCATTTT. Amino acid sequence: CASSPILTGTPQHF.